The 5 T cell receptor beta chains in this list originate from one sample, sequenced in a study of shared clonotypes between healthy human individuals. Only in-frame clones appear in the TCRdb table, and some are missing; sequencing was by immunoSEQ multiplex PCR. The table lists about 380,000 clones, 96% of them singletons. Sequencing was carried out using memory CD8+ T cells sorted from blood. Regarding subset: CD45RO+ cells pooled with CCR7-negative TemRA cells. The receptor set was obtained from a man aged 25-40 years in good health.

This sequence joins TRBV5-6 and TRBJ2-7; D is unclear. The V gene lost 4 bases and the J gene lost 5 bases, with 4 bases spanning the gap. CDR1 is SGHDT and CDR2 is YYEEEE in the germline V gene. The CDR3 has 10 amino acids. CDR3 amino acids: CASSGDEQYF. Here the CDR3 DNA reads TGTGCCAGCAGCGGCGACGAGCAGTACTTC.

Here the CDR3 DNA reads TGTGCCAGCAGCCAAGGCGGGGTGAACACCGGGGAGCTGTTTTTT. This translates into CASSQGGVNTGELFF. The V call is TRBV4-2, the J call TRBJ2-2; weak D call: TRBD2 (6 bases). This CDR3 is built from 15 residues. Germline V lookup: CDR1 LGHNA, CDR2 YNFKEQ. V lost 1 base and J lost 1, with 7 bases in between.

CDR3 in DNA: TGTGCCTGGAGTGTAAAGGCCAGGCCCTTCTCCTACAATGAGCAGTTCTTC. It yields the protein CAWSVKARPFSYNEQFF. The genes are TRBV30 and TRBJ2-1; D call uncertain. The germline V and J ends were trimmed by 0 bases and 0 bases, with 15 bases remaining between them. The CDR3 consists of 17 residues. Germline values: CDR1 GTSNPN, CDR2 SVGIG (reference sequence).

This clone was seen only once. This chain uses TRBV6-1 with TRBJ1-4; possibly TRBD1 for D (6 bases). With 4 bases removed from V and 0 bases from J, the gap between germline ends came to 9 bases. Germline V gene lookup returns CDR1 MNHNS and CDR2 SASEGT. The CDR3 has 15 residues. CDR3 sequence reads: CASSAGTTTNEKLFF. The CDR3 DNA follows: TGTGCCAGCAGTGCCGGGACAACAACTAATGAAAAACTGTTTTTT.

The rearrangement uses TRBV5-6 and TRBJ1-5, with D hard to call. Trimming removed 3 bases from V and 3 bases from J, with 10 bases in between. Germline values: CDR1 SGHDT, CDR2 YYEEEE. This CDR3 is built from 14 residues. The CDR3 nucleotides read TGTGCCAGCAGCTCGCCGACGGACAATCAGCCCCAGCATTTT. Translated, it gives CASSSPTDNQPQHF.